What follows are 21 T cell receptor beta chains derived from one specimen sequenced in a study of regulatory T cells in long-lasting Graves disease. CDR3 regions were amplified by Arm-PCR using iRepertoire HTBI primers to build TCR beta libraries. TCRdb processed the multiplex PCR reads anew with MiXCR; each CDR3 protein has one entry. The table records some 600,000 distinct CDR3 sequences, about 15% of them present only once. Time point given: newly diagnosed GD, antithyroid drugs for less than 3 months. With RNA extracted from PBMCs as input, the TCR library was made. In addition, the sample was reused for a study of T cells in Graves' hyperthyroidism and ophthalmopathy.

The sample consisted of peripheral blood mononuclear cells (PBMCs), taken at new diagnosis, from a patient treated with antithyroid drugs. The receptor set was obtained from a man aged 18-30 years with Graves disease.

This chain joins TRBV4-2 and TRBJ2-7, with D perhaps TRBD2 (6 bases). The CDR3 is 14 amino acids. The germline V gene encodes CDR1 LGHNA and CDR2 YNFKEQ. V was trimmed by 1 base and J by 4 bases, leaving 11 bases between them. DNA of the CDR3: TGTGCCAGCAGCCAAGTTTCCGGGAGTTACGAGCAGTACTTC. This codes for CASSQVSGSYEQYF.

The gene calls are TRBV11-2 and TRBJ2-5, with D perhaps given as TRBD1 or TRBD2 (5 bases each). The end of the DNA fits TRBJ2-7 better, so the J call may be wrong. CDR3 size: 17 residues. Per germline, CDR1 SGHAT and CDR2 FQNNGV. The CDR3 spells CASSPRGDLQTSYEQYF. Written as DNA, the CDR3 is TGTGCCAGCAGCCCCCGAGGGGACCTTCAAACCTCCTACGAGCAGTACTTC.

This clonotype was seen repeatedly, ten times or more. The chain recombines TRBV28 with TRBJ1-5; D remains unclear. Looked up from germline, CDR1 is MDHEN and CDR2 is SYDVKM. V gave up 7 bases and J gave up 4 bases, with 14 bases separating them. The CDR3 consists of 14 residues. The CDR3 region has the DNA TGTGCCAGCACTCCGAGAGGGATAAATCAGCCCCAGCATTTT. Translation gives CASTPRGINQPQHF.

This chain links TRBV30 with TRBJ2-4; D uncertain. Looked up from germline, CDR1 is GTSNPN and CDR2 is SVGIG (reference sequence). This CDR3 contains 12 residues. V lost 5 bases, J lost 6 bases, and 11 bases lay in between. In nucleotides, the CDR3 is TGTGCCTGGTTAGGCCCCAGAAACATTCAGTACTTC. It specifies CAWLGPRNIQYF.

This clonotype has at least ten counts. CDR3 loop: CAIRGLAGGSSYEQYF. The DNA for the CDR3 is TGTGCCATCCGGGGACTAGCGGGAGGGTCCTCCTACGAGCAGTACTTC. The chain joins TRBV6-1 to TRBJ2-7; 16 bases line up with TRBD2. After removal of 10 bases from V and 0 bases from J, the junction contained 6 bases not matched to a gene. Germline V lookup: CDR1 MNHNS, CDR2 SASEGT. The CDR3 sequence is 16 residues long.

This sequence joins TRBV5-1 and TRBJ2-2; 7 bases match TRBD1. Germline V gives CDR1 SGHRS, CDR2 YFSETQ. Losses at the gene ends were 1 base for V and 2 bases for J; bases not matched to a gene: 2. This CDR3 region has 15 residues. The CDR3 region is CASSLQGDNTGELFF. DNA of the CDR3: TGCGCCAGCAGCTTGCAGGGGGACAACACCGGGGAGCTGTTTTTT. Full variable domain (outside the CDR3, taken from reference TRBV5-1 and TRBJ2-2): KAGVTQTPRYLIKTRGQQVTLSCSPISGHRSVSWYQQTPGQGLQFLFEYFSETQRNKGNFPGRFSGRQFSNSRSEMNVSTLELGDSALYLCASSLQGDNTGELFFGEGSRLTVL.

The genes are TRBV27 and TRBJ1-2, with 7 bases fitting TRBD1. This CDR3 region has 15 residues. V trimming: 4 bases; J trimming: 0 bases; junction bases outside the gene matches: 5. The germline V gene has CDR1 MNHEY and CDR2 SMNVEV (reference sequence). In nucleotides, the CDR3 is TGTGCCAGCAGTTGGGACAGAGCTACTAACTATGGCTACACCTTC. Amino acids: CASSWDRATNYGYTF.

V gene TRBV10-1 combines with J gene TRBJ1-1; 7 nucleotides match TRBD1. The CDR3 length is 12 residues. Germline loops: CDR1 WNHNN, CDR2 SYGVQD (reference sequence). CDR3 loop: CGAGTVNTEAFF. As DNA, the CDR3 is TGCGGGGCGGGGACAGTGAACACTGAAGCTTTCTTT.

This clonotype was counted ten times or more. This CDR3 is CASSAATGDYGYTF. The CDR3 DNA reads as TGTGCCAGCAGCGCAGCAACAGGGGACTATGGCTACACCTTC. The chain has TRBV7-8 and TRBJ1-2; 7 bases are a match to TRBD1. Germline V CDR1 and CDR2: SGHVS, FQNEAQ. The V segment lost 5 bases and the J segment 3 bases; nucleotides outside the gene matches: 6. The CDR3 has 14 amino acids.

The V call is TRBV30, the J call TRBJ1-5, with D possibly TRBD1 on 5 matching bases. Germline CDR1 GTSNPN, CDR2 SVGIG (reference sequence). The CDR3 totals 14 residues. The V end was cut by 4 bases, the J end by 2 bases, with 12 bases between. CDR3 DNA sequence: TGTGCCTGGAAGGGACCTGGGGGCAATCAGCCCCAGCATTTT. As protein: CAWKGPGGNQPQHF.

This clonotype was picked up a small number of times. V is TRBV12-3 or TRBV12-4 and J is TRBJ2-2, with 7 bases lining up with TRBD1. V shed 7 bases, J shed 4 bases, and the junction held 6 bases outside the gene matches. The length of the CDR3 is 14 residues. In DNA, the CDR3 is TGTGCCAGCAAGAAGGGGGCGGGCACCGGGGAGCTGTTTTTT. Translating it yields CASKKGAGTGELFF.

The CDR3 DNA follows: TGTGCCAGCAGCTTAGTATGGATTCAGGCCGGAGATACGCAGTATTTT. It translates to CASSLVWIQAGDTQYF. This sequence joins TRBV11-2 and TRBJ2-3; D is unclear. Germline assignment: CDR1 SGHAT and CDR2 FQNNGV. The CDR3 extends over 16 amino acids. Trimming pared 1 base from V and 5 bases from J, leaving 16 bases between.

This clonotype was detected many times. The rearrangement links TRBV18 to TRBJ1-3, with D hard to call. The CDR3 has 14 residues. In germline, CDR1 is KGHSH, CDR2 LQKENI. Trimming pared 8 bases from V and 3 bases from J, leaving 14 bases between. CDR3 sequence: CASSPNSSGNTIYF. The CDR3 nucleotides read TGTGCCAGCAGTCCAAACAGTAGTGGAAACACCATATATTTT.

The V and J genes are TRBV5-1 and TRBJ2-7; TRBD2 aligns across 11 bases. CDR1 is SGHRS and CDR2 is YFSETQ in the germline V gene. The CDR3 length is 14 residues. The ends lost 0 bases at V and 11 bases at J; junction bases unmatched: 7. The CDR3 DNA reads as TGCGCCAGCAGCTTGGAAGTGACTAGCGGGGCGGAGTACTTC. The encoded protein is CASSLEVTSGAEYF.

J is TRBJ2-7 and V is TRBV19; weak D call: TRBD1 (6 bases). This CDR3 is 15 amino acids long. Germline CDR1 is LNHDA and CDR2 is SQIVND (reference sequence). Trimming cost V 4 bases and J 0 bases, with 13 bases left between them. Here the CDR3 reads CASSKGVPGSYEQYF. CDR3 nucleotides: TGTGCCAGTAGTAAGGGGGTCCCCGGCTCCTACGAGCAGTACTTC. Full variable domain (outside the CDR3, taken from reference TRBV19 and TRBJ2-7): DGGITQSPKYLFRKEGQNVTLSCEQNLNHDAMYWYRQDPGQGLRLIYYSQIVNDFQKGDIAEGYSVSREKKESFPLTVTSAQKNPTAFYLCASSKGVPGSYEQYFGPGTRLTVT.

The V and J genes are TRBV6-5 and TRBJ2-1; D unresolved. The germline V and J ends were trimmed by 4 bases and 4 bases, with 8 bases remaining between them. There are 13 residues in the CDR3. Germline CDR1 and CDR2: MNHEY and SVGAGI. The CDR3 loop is CASSSPLYNEQFF. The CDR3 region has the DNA TGTGCCAGCAGTTCCCCCCTATACAATGAGCAGTTCTTC.

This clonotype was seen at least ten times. CDR3 amino acids: CASRRLAANNEQFF. Written as DNA, the CDR3 is TGTGCCAGCAGACGACTAGCGGCTAACAATGAGCAGTTCTTC. The rearrangement uses TRBV6-2 or TRBV6-3 and TRBJ2-1; 9 bases map to TRBD2. V was clipped by 6 bases and J by 5 bases; unmatched bases: 5. Germline V gene sequence: CDR1 MNHEY, CDR2 SVGEGT. The CDR3 loop spans 14 amino acids.

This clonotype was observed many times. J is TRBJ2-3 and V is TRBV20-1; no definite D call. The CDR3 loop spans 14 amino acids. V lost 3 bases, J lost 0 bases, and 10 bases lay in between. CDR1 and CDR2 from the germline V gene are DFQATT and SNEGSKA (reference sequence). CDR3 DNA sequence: TGCAGTGCTAGGCCCGACGGCAGCACAGATACGCAGTATTTT. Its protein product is CSARPDGSTDTQYF.

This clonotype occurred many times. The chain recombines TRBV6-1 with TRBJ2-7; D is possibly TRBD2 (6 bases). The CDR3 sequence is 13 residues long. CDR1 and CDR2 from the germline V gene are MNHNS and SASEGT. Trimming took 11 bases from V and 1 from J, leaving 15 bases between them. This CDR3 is CAASRDWSYEQYF. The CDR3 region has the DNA TGTGCCGCGAGCCGGGACTGGTCCTACGAGCAGTACTTC.

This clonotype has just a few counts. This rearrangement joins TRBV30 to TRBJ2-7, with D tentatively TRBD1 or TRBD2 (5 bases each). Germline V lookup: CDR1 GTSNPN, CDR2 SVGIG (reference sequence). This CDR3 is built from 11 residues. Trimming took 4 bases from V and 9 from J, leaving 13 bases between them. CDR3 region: CAWTVGTAQYF. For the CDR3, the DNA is TGTGCCTGGACTGTCGGGACGGCGCAGTACTTC.

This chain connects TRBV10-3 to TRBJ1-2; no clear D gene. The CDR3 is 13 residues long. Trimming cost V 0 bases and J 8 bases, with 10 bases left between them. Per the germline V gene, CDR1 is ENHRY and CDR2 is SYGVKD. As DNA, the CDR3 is TGTGCCATCAGTGAGTCGAGTTCGGGGGGCTACACCTTC. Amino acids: CAISESSSGGYTF.